The 22 T cell receptor beta chains in this list originate from one sample, sequenced in a study of shared clonotypes between healthy human individuals. Sequencing was performed with immunoSEQ multiplex PCR; in TCRdb, only in-frame clones are kept and a portion is missing. The table shows approximately 1.5 million clones, with approximately 98% occurring only once. The sample was naive CD4+ T cells sorted from blood. Subset here: CD45RA+ positively selected. The receptor source for this set is a man younger than 40 in good health.

Comment on this clone: Other nucleotide sequences from this sample produce the same CDR3. The gene calls are TRBV30 and TRBJ1-1; D gene uncertain. V was cut by 2 bases and J by 0 bases, with 7 bases left in between. The length of the CDR3 is 13 residues. Germline CDR1 GTSNPN, CDR2 SVGIG (reference sequence). The CDR3 sequence: CAWSPGLNTEAFF. DNA of the CDR3: TGTGCCTGGAGTCCCGGATTGAACACTGAAGCTTTCTTT.

The V and J genes are TRBV11-2 and TRBJ2-7; D may be TRBD2 (6 bases). Germline V CDR1 and CDR2: SGHAT, FQNNGV. The CDR3 covers 16 residues. Between the trimmed V and J ends, which lost 0 bases and 2 bases, there was a span of 14 bases. The DNA for the CDR3 is TGTGCCAGCAGCTTAGAAGGCTTGGGCGGGACCTACGAGCAGTACTTC. Protein product: CASSLEGLGGTYEQYF.

The chain has TRBV4-3 and TRBJ2-1; the D gene is possibly TRBD2 (5 bases). CDR3 length: 15 residues. CDR1 LGHNA and CDR2 YSLEER come from the germline V gene. The V end was cut by 0 bases, the J end by 10 bases, with 16 bases between. The CDR3 region has the DNA TGCGCCAGCAGCCAAGAAAGTCTGATTTCGGGGGAGCAGTTCTTC. Translating gives CASSQESLISGEQFF.

The chain links TRBV6-1 to TRBJ2-1; D may be TRBD1 or TRBD2 (6 bases each). Germline V CDR1 and CDR2: MNHNS, SASEGT. The V and J ends lost 8 bases and 9 bases respectively, with 23 bases between them. The CDR3 consists of 15 residues. The CDR3 is CASPRGDLYLGEQFF. The CDR3 nucleotides are TGTGCCAGCCCAAGGGGGGACCTCTATTTGGGTGAGCAGTTCTTC.

This chain uses TRBV7-9 with TRBJ2-2; D is unclear. Trimming pared 5 bases from V and 4 bases from J, leaving 20 bases between. Germline V lookup: CDR1 SEHNR, CDR2 FQNEAQ (reference sequence). The CDR3 extends over 17 amino acids. The CDR3 nucleotides are TGTGCCAGCAGCCTAGTTCGCGACGCTTGGAGCACCGGGGAGCTGTTTTTT. It codes for CASSLVRDAWSTGELFF.

This clone was recorded only once. This rearrangement joins TRBV21-1 to TRBJ2-7; the DNA was not compared with TRBD2, the D call given in the table. TRBV21-1 is a pseudogene. This CDR3 is built from 16 residues. The CDR3 region has the DNA TGTGCCAGCAGCAATGCTAGAGTGCAAACTTCCTACGAGCAGTACTTC. It encodes CASSNARVQTSYEQYF.

The chain couples TRBV18 to TRBJ1-1; D possibly corresponds to TRBD1 (6 bases). The germline V gene encodes CDR1 KGHSH and CDR2 LQKENI. The CDR3 length is 15 residues. The V end lost 2 bases, the J end lost 1 base, and 11 bases lay between the germline ends. CDR3 DNA: TGTGCCAGCTCACCAGCGGGGGGCGCGAACACTGAAGCTTTCTTT. Protein product: CASSPAGGANTEAFF.

The chain recombines TRBV9 with TRBJ1-4, with 7 bases matching TRBD1. Germline V gene lookup returns CDR1 SGDLS and CDR2 YYNGEE. This CDR3 has 16 residues. V lost 3 bases to trimming and J lost 6 bases; unmatched junction nucleotides: 11. The CDR3 reads CASSGRRQGSHEKLFF. DNA for the CDR3: TGTGCCAGCAGCGGACGGAGACAGGGCAGTCATGAAAAACTGTTTTTT. Full variable domain (rest looked up from reference TRBV9 and TRBJ1-4): DSGVTQTPKHLITATGQRVTLRCSPRSGDLSVYWYQQSLDQGLQFLIQYYNGEERAKGNILERFSAQQFPDLHSELNLSSLELGDSALYFCASSGRRQGSHEKLFFGSGTQLSVL.

J is TRBJ2-3 and V is TRBV5-1, with 8 bases fitting TRBD2. Germline V lookup: CDR1 SGHRS, CDR2 YFSETQ. This CDR3 is 14 amino acids long. V lost 7 bases, J lost 4 bases, and 8 bases stayed unmatched. CDR3 amino acids: CASGGGTYSDTQYF. Written as DNA, the CDR3 is TGCGCCAGCGGCGGGGGGACGTACTCAGATACGCAGTATTTT.

This clone has just one count. The genes are TRBV20-1 and TRBJ1-2; D is ambiguous. V lost 0 bases to trimming and J lost 7 bases, with 6 bases between them. Looked up from germline, CDR1 is DFQATT and CDR2 is SNEGSKA (reference sequence). The CDR3 has 11 residues. The CDR3 sequence: CSARDEGGYTF. The DNA of the CDR3 is TGCAGTGCTAGAGATGAAGGTGGCTACACCTTC.

This sequence joins TRBV27 and TRBJ2-6; D is unclear. CDR1 is MNHEY, CDR2 SMNVEV, per germline (reference sequence). V was pared by 5 bases and J by 0 bases, with 5 bases between. This CDR3 has 14 amino acids. In DNA, the CDR3 is TGTGCCAGCAGTGCAAGCTCTGGGGCCAACGTCCTGACTTTC. The encoded protein is CASSASSGANVLTF. The entire variable domain, with the rest obtained from reference TRBV27 and TRBJ2-6, is as follows: EAQVTQNPRYLITVTGKKLTVTCSQNMNHEYMSWYRQDPGLGLRQIYYSMNVEVTDKGDVPEGYKVSRKEKRNFPLILESPSPNQTSLYFCASSASSGANVLTFGAGSRLTVL.

This chain connects TRBV5-1 to TRBJ2-6; TRBD1 agrees at 9 bases. The germline CDR1 and CDR2 sequences are SGHRS and YFSETQ. Unmatched junction bases numbered 4, after V lost 1 base and J lost 2 bases. The CDR3 spans 17 residues. CDR3 region: CASSLRGQGPGANVLTF. CDR3 bases: TGCGCCAGCAGCTTGAGGGGACAGGGCCCTGGGGCCAACGTCCTGACTTTC.

The chain links TRBV7-8 to TRBJ1-2; D is possibly TRBD1 (5 bases). The CDR3 is 12 residues long. V lost 3 bases and J 4 bases, leaving 6 bases between the germline ends. Germline V lookup: CDR1 SGHVS, CDR2 FQNEAQ. This chain's CDR3 is CASSFDSYGYTF. The CDR3 nucleotides read TGTGCCAGCAGCTTTGACAGCTATGGCTACACCTTC.

The rearrangement joins TRBV27 to TRBJ2-7, with TRBD2 matching over 12 bases. After removal of 5 bases from V and 0 bases from J, the junction contained 5 bases not matched to a gene. Germline-derived CDR1 and CDR2 are MNHEY and SMNVEV (reference sequence). The CDR3 is 16 residues long. The CDR3 bases are TGTGCCAGCAGTGCCTCGGGACTAGCGGGCTCCTACGAGCAGTACTTC. Amino acids: CASSASGLAGSYEQYF.

Notes on this clone: The sample contains more than one DNA sequence encoding this CDR3. The rearrangement uses TRBV5-1 and TRBJ2-2, with D unresolved. The V gene's germline CDR1 is SGHRS and CDR2 YFSETQ. The CDR3 covers 14 residues. The V end was cut by 0 bases, the J end by 5 bases, with 8 bases between. The CDR3 here is CASSLGVSTGELFF. The CDR3 bases are TGCGCCAGCAGCTTGGGTGTCAGTACCGGGGAGCTGTTTTTT.

The rearrangement links TRBV28 to TRBJ2-7; D may be TRBD2 (7 bases). V was clipped by 6 bases and J by 4 bases, with 13 bases between them. The germline CDR1 and CDR2 sequences are MDHEN and SYDVKM. The CDR3 totals 13 residues. CDR3 residues: CASRGGGWYEQYF. CDR3 nucleotides: TGTGCCAGCAGAGGGGGGGGATGGTACGAGCAGTACTTC.

As to this clone: Other DNA sequences in this sample translate to the same CDR3. The chain has TRBV6-5 and TRBJ1-1; possibly TRBD1 for D (5 bases). This CDR3 is built from 13 residues. V gave up 2 bases and J gave up 4 bases, with 8 bases separating them. CDR1 MNHEY and CDR2 SVGAGI come from the germline V gene. The CDR3: CASSYRGITEAFF. The DNA for the CDR3 is TGTGCCAGCAGTTACAGGGGTATCACTGAAGCTTTCTTT.

The chain combines TRBV6-5 with TRBJ2-7; D unclear. V was cut by 0 bases and J by 2 bases, with 11 bases left in between. CDR1 and CDR2 (germline): MNHEY, SVGAGI. There are 15 residues in the CDR3. This chain's CDR3 is CASSYSILAAYEQYF. CDR3 DNA sequence: TGTGCCAGCAGTTACTCGATACTGGCCGCCTACGAGCAGTACTTC.

This chain links TRBV19 with TRBJ2-1; D possibly corresponds to TRBD1 (6 bases). Germline loops: CDR1 LNHDA, CDR2 SQIVND (reference sequence). This CDR3 contains 14 residues. V shed 6 bases and J shed 7 bases, with 16 bases lying between them. CDR3 in amino acids: CASSFRGRGNEQFF. The DNA for the CDR3 is TGTGCCAGTAGCTTTCGGGGTAGGGGGAATGAGCAGTTCTTC.

The chain has TRBV10-3 and TRBJ2-1, with D hard to call. This CDR3 has 14 residues. CDR1 is ENHRY and CDR2 is SYGVKD in the germline V gene. V was shortened by 6 bases and J by 5 bases, with 14 bases between the two germline ends. CDR3 nucleotide sequence: TGTGCCATCAGGGACGGGTATTCGAACAATGAGCAGTTCTTC. This translates into CAIRDGYSNNEQFF.

The gene calls are TRBV27 and TRBJ2-1, with a tentative D call TRBD2 (5 bases). Trimming left V 6 bases short and J 3 bases short, with 18 bases between. Germline V gives CDR1 MNHEY, CDR2 SMNVEV (reference sequence). There are 16 residues in the CDR3. Written as DNA, the CDR3 is TGTGCCAGCAGAGAGACGCCCGAGGGATACTACAATGAGCAGTTCTTC. As protein: CASRETPEGYYNEQFF.

This chain uses TRBV6-1 with TRBJ2-7; a possible D gene is TRBD1 (5 bases). The CDR3 totals 14 residues. Trimming removed 6 bases from V and 6 bases from J, with 18 bases in between. Germline V CDR1 and CDR2: MNHNS, SASEGT. The CDR3 sequence: CASRISGRGSEQYF. CDR3 DNA sequence: TGTGCCAGCAGAATATCAGGGCGCGGAAGCGAGCAGTACTTC.